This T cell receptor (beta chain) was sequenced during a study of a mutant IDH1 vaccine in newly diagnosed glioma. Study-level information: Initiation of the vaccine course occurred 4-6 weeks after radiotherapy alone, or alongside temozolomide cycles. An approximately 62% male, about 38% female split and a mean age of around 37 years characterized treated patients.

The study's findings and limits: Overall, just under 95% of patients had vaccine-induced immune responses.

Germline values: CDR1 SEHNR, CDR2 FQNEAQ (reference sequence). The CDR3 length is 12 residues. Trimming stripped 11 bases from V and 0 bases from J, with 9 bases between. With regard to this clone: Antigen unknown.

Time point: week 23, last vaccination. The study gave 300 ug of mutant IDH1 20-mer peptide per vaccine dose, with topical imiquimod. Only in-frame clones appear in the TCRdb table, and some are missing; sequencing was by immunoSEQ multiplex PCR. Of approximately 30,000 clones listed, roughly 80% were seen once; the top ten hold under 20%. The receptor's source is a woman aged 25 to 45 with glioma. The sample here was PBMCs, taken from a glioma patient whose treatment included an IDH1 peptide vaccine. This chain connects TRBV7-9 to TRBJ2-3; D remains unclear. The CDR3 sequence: CAFTPSTDTQYF. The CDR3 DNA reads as TGTGCCTTTACCCCCAGCACAGATACGCAGTATTTT.